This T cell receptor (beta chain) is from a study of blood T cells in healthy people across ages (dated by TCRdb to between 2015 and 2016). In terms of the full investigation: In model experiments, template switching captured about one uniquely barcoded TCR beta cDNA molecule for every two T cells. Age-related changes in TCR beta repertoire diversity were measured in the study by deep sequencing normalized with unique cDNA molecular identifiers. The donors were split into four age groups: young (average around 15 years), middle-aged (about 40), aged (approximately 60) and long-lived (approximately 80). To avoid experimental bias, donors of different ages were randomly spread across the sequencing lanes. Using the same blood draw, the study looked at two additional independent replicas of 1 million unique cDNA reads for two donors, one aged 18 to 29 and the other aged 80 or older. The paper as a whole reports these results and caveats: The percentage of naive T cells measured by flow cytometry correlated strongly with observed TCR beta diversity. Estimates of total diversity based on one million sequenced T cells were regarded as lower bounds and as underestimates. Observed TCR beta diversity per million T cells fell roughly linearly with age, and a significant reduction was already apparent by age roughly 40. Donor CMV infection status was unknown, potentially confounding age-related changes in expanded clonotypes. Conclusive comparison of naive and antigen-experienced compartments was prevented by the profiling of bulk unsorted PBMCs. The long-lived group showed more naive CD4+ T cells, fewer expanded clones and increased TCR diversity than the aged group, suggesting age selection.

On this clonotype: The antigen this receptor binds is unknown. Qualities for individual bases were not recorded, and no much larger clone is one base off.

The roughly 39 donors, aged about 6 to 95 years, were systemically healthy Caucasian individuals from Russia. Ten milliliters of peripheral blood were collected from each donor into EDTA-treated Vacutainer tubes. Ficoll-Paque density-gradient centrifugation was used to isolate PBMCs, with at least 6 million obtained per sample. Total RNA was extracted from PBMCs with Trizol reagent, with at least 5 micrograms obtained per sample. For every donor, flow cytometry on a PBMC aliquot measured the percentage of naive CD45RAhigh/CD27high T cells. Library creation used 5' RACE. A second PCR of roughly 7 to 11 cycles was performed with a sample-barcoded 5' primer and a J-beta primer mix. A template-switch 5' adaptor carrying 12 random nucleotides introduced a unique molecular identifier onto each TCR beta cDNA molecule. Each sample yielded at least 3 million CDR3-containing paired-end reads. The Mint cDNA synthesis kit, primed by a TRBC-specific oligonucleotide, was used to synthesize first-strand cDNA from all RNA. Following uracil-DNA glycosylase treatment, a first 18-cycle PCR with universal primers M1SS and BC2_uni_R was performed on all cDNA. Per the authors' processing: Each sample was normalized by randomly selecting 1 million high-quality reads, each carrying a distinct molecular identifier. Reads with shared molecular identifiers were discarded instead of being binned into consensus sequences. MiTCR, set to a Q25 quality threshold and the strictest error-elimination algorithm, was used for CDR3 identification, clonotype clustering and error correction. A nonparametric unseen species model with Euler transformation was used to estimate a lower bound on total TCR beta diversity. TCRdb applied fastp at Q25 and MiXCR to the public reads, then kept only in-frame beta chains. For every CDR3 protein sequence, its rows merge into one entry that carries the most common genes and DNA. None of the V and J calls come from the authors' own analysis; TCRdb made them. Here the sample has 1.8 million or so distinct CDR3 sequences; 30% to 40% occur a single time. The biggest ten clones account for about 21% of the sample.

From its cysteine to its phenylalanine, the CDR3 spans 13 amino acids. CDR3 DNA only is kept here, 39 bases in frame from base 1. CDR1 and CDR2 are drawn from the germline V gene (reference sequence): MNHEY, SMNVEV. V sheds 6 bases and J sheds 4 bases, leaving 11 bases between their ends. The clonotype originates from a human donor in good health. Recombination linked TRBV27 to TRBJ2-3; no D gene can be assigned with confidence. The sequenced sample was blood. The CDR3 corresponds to CASRLSTADTQYF. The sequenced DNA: TGTGCCAGCAGACTCTCTACAGCAGATACGCAGTATTTT.